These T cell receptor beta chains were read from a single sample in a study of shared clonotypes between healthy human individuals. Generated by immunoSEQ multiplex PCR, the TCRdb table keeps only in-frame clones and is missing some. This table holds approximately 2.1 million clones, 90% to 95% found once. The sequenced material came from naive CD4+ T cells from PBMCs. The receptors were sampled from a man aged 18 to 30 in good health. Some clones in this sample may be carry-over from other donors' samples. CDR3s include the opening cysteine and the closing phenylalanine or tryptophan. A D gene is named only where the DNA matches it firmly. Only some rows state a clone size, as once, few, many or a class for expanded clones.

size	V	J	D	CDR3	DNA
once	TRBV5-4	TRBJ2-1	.	CASSLRVNEQFF	TGTGCCAGCAGCTTGAGGGTCAATGAGCAGTTCTTC
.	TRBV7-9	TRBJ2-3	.	CASSLGAGSDTQYF	TGTGCCAGCAGCTTAGGGGCGGGGTCGGATACGCAGTATTTT
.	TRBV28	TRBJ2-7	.	CASSLWQSYEQYF	TGTGCCAGCAGTTTATGGCAGTCCTACGAGCAGTACTTC
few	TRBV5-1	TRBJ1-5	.	CASSPQGGQPQHF	TGCGCCAGCAGCCCCCAAGGCGGTCAGCCCCAGCATTTT
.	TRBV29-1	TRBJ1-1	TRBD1	CSVKGRQGDTEAFF	TGCAGCGTTAAGGGTCGACAGGGGGACACTGAAGCTTTCTTT
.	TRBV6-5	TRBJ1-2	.	CASSYGTVRNYGYTF	TGTGCCAGCAGTTACGGGACGGTGCGAAACTATGGCTACACCTTC
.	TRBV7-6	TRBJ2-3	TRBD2	CASSSGGGSTDTQYF	TGTGCCAGCAGCTCCGGGGGGGGGAGCACCGATACGCAGTATTTT
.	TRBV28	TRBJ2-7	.	CASSVQIPRGEQYF	TGTGCCAGCAGTGTACAGATCCCCCGGGGGGAGCAGTACTTC
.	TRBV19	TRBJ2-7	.	CASSIEKGGDEQYF	TGTGCCAGTAGTATAGAAAAGGGCGGGGACGAGCAGTACTTC
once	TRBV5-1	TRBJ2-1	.	CASSLGTGNEQFF	TGCGCCAGCAGCTTGGGAACGGGCAATGAGCAGTTCTTC
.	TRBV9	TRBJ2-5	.	CASSVVGGGDETQYF	TGTGCCAGCAGCGTAGTTGGGGGAGGAGATGAGACCCAGTACTTC
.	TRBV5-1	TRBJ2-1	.	CASTPDGSYNEQFF	TGCGCCAGCACCCCCGACGGTTCCTACAATGAGCAGTTCTTC
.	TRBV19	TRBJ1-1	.	CASSIGVGSEAFF	TGTGCCAGTAGTATTGGCGTCGGCAGTGAAGCTTTCTTT
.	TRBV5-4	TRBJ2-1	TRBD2	CASSPLAGDYNEQFF	TGTGCCAGCAGCCCCCTAGCGGGAGATTACAATGAGCAGTTCTTC
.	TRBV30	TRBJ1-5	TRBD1	CAWNEQGGHQPQHF	TGTGCCTGGAACGAACAGGGGGGCCATCAGCCCCAGCATTTT
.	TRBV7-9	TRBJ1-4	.	CASSPQEKLFF	TGTGCCAGCAGCCCCCAGGAAAAACTGTTTTTT
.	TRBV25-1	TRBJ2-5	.	CASSKQGVLRETQYF	TGTGCCAGCAGTAAACAAGGGGTCCTGAGGGAGACCCAGTACTTC
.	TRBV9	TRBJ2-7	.	CASSVEGLSYEQYF	TGTGCCAGCAGCGTAGAGGGCCTCTCCTACGAGCAGTACTTC
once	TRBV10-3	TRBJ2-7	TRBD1	CAISDRGQHYEQYF	TGTGCCATCAGTGACCGGGGACAGCACTACGAGCAGTACTTC
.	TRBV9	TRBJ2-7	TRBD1	CASSPRDWQGDEQYF	TGTGCCAGCAGCCCCCGGGATTGGCAGGGGGACGAGCAGTACTTC
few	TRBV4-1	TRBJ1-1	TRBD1	CASSQQQQGAREAFF	TGCGCCAGCAGCCAGCAACAACAGGGGGCCCGTGAAGCTTTCTTT
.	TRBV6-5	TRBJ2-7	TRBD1	CASRRDRGLEQYF	TGTGCCAGCAGGCGGGACAGGGGGCTCGAGCAGTACTTC
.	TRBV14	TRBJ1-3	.	CASSQDLGYSGNTIYF	TGTGCCAGCAGCCAAGATCTGGGGTACTCTGGAAACACCATATATTTT
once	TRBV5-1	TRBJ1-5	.	CASSFLGSYSNQPQHF	TGCGCCAGCAGCTTCCTCGGCAGCTATAGCAATCAGCCCCAGCATTTT
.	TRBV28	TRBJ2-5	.	CASRESFRETQYF	TGTGCCAGCAGGGAGAGTTTTCGAGAGACCCAGTACTTC
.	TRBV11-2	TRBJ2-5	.	CASSLTPKETQYF	TGTGCCAGCAGCTTGACACCTAAAGAGACCCAGTACTTC
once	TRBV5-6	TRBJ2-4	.	CASSLGSLLAKNIQYF	TGTGCCAGCAGCTTGGGCAGTCTTTTAGCCAAAAACATTCAGTACTTC
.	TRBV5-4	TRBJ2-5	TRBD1	CASRIQGLQETQYF	TGTGCCAGCAGGATACAGGGGCTACAAGAGACCCAGTACTTC
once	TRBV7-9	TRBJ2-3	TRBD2	CASSLVAGGGRDTQYF	TGTGCCAGCAGCCTTGTAGCGGGAGGAGGGCGAGATACGCAGTATTTT
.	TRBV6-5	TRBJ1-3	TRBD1	CASSDRGPGNTIYF	TGTGCCAGCAGTGACAGGGGGCCTGGAAACACCATATATTTT
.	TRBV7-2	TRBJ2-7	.	CASSLSGSYEQYF	TGTGCCAGCAGCTTATCGGGGTCCTACGAGCAGTACTTC
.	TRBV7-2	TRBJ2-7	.	CASSSRGGRDTPYEQYF	TGTGCCAGCAGCTCCCGGGGAGGTCGGGACACCCCCTACGAGCAGTACTTC
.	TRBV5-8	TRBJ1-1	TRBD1	CASSFGQGSLMNTEAFF	TGTGCCAGCAGCTTCGGACAGGGCTCTCTAATGAACACTGAAGCTTTCTTT
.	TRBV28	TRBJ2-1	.	CASLLSGNEQFF	TGTGCCAGCCTACTTAGCGGCAATGAGCAGTTCTTC
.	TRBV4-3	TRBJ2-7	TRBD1	CATRGQTYEQYF	TGCGCCACTAGGGGGCAAACCTACGAGCAGTACTTC
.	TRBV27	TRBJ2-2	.	CASSFPTSAGELFF	TGTGCCAGCAGTTTCCCCACTAGTGCCGGGGAGCTGTTTTTT
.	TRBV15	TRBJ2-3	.	CATSRGSQGGDTQYF	TGTGCCACCAGCAGAGGTTCTCAGGGTGGAGATACGCAGTATTTT
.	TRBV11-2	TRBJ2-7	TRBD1	CASSPGTGSHEQYF	TGTGCCAGCAGCCCTGGGACAGGGAGCCACGAGCAGTACTTC
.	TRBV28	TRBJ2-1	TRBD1	CASSLLGTGVDEQFF	TGTGCCAGCAGTCTCTTAGGGACAGGGGTCGATGAGCAGTTCTTC
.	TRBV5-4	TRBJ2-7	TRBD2	CASSAGTSGARGEQYF	TGTGCCAGCAGCGCGGGGACTAGCGGGGCGAGGGGGGAGCAGTACTTC